The clone carrying this T cell receptor beta chain came up once. The junction differs from germline at one of its ends, possibly a read error. CDR3 length: 14 residues. This sample was taken from a study of blood T cells in healthy people across ages. Sample-barcoded 5' priming and a J-beta primer mix drove a second PCR of 7 to 11 cycles. TCRdb independently ran MiXCR on the 5' RACE reads; one entry per CDR3 protein. Of 950,000 to 1,200,000 distinct CDR3 sequences detected, less than 45% appear once; the ten largest clones hold around 14%. The TCR sequence derives from a man aged 18 to 29 in good health. Sequencing was done on a sample of blood. The chain couples TRBV12-3 or TRBV12-4 to TRBJ2-3, with 8 bases matching TRBD2. The CDR3 is CASSSRTSTETQYF. The CDR3 coding sequence is TGTGCCAGCAGTTCCCGGACTAGCACAGAGACGCAGTATTTT.